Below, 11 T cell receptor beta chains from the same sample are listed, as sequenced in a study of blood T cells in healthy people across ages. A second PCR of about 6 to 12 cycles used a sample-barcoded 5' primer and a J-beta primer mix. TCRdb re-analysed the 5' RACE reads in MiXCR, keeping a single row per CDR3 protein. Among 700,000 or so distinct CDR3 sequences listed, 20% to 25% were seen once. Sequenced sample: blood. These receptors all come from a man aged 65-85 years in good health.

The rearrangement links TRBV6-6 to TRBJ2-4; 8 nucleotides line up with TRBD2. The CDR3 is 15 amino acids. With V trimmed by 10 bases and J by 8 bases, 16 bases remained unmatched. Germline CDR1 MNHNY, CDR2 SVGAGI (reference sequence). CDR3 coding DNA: TGTGCCACATCCCCTTACGTCCCGGGAGGGCACATTCAGTACTTC. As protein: CATSPYVPGGHIQYF.

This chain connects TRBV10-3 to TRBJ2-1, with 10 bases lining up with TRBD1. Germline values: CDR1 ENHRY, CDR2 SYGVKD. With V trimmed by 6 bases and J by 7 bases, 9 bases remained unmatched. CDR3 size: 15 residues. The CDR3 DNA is TGTGCCATCAGCGGACAGGGGGAGAATGGTAATGAGCAGTTCTTC. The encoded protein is CAISGQGENGNEQFF.

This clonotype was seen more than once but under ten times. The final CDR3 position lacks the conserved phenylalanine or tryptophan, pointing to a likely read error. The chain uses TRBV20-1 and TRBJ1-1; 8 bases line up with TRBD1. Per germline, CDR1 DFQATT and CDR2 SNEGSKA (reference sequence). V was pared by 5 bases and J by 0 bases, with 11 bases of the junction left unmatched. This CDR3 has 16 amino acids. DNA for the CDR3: TGCAGTGCTGGGACAGGCTTTTCTCCTATGAACACTGAAGCTTTCCTT. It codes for CSAGTGFSPMNTEAFL.

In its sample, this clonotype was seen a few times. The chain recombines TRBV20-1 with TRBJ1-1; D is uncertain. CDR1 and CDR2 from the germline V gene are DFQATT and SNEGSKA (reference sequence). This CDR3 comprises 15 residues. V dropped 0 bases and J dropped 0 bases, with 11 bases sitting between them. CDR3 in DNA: TGCAGTGCTAGAGAAACGGGATTAATGAACACTGAAGCTTTCTTT. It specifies CSARETGLMNTEAFF.

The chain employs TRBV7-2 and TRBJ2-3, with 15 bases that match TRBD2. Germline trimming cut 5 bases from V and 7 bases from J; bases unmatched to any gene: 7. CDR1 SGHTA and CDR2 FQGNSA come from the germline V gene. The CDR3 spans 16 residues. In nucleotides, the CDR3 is TGTGCCAGCAGCCCAGGGACTAGCGGGAGGATCCATACGCAGTATTTT. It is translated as CASSPGTSGRIHTQYF.

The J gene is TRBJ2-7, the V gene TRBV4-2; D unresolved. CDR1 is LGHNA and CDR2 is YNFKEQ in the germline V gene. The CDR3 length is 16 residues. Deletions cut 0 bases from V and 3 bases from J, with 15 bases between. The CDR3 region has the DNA TGTGCCAGCAGCCAAGATCCACGGCCCCTCAACTACGAGCAGTACTTC. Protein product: CASSQDPRPLNYEQYF.

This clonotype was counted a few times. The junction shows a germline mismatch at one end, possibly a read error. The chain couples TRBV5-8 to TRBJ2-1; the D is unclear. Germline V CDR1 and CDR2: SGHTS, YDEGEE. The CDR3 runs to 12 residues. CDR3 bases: TGTGCCAGCAGCTTGAGCCCTAGGCCCTCCTACTTC. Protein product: CASSLSPRPSYF.

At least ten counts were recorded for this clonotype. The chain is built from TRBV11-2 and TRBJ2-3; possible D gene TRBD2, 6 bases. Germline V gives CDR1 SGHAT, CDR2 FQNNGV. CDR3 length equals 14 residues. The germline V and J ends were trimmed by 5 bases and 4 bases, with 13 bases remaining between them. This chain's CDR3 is CASSQERLADTQYF. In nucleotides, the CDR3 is TGTGCCAGCAGCCAGGAGAGACTAGCAGATACGCAGTATTTT.

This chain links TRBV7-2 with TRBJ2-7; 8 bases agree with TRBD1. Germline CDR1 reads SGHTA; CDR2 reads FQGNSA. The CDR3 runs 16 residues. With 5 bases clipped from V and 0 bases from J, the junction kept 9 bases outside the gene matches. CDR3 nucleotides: TGTGCCAGCAGCCCCCGGACAGGGTTTGGCTCCTACGAGCAGTACTTC. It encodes CASSPRTGFGSYEQYF.

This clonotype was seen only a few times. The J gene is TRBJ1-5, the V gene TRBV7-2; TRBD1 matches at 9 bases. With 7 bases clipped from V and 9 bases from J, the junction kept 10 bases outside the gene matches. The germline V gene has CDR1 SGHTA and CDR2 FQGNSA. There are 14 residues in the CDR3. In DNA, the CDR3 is TGTGCCAGCACCCCCGGGACAGGGAGTGGGCCCCAGCATTTT. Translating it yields CASTPGTGSGPQHF.

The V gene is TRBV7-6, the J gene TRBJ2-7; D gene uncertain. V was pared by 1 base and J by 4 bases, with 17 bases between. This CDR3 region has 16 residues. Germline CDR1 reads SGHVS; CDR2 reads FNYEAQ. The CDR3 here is CASSLGRTLGIYEQYF. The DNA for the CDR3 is TGTGCCAGCAGCTTAGGTCGGACCCTGGGTATTTACGAGCAGTACTTC.